This T cell receptor (beta chain) was captured in a study of human T cells and chemical hapten exposure. Study-level information: A roughly 2 cm by roughly 2 cm inner upper arm patch received 2% DPC for sensitization. Study-level results: Among expanded TCRs, significantly more large CDR3 similarity clusters formed than among controls.

Time point indicated: patch test 3, about 24 weeks after DPC sensitization. Treatment indicated: therapeutic diphenylcyclopropenone sensitization with weekly scalp DPC. The study drew its donors from alopecia patients who were 18 to 70 years old and suitable for DPC. The CDR3 length is 14 residues. V shed 8 bases, J shed 3 bases, and the junction held 10 bases outside the gene matches. Germline V gene data show CDR1 as MNHEY and CDR2 as SVGEGT. TCRdb redid the calling of the RACE reads with MiXCR, one entry per CDR3 protein. The data contain 150,000 to 200,000 distinct CDR3 sequences, 20% to 25% of them seen just once; the ten biggest clones take up 2.5%. This clonotype was counted only a few times. Its antigen is as yet unknown.

Source: whole blood, taken in connection with sensitization to the hapten diphenylcyclopropenone (DPC). The chain is built from TRBV6-2 or TRBV6-3 and TRBJ2-7; TRBD1 aligns across 7 bases. The TCR comes from a middle-aged woman with alopecia areata. Some clones in this sample may be carry-over from other donors' samples. The CDR3 is CASAPGGPIYEQYF. In DNA, the CDR3 is TGTGCCAGCGCCCCAGGGGGACCGATCTACGAGCAGTACTTC.